This record concerns one T cell receptor (beta chain) sequence. This entry comes from a study of blood T cells in healthy people across ages. A J-beta primer mix and a sample-barcoded 5' primer were used in a second PCR of about 6 to 12 cycles. TCRdb re-called the 5' RACE reads through MiXCR, storing one row per CDR3 protein. Seen here are approximately 800,000 distinct CDR3 sequences, around 25% observed once, and the top ten hold around 3%. Healthy Caucasian individuals from Russia aged roughly 6 to 100 were enrolled as donors. The length of the CDR3 is 15 residues. Trimming removed 1 base at V and 5 bases at J, with 14 bases between. The germline gives CDR1 LGHNA, CDR2 YSLEER. These data were also reused for a study on T cells of mothers and their children. That report notes: In cDNA synthesis, all of the extracted RNA was used at around 1.4 ug per 15 ul. There were over 8 million TCR beta CDR3 reads from each mother and several million from each child. Slightly higher, non-significant overlap characterized related mother-child pairs relative to unrelated pairs.

This receptor was identified in a boy between 10 and 17 years old in good health. Sequencing input: blood. The chain joins TRBV4-3 to TRBJ2-5, with D perhaps assigned TRBD1 or TRBD2 (5 bases each). Here the CDR3 DNA reads TGCGCCAGCAGCCAAGGACATCGTCGGGGCGAGACCCAGTACTTC. This translates into CASSQGHRRGETQYF.